The clone carrying this TCR beta chain was detected a few times. The sample is drawn from a study of T-cell memory formation after mild COVID-19. TCRdb independently ran MiXCR on the 5' RACE reads; one entry per CDR3 protein. The sample comprises about 130,000 distinct CDR3 sequences, roughly 6% of which are singletons, and 2% to 2.5% rests with the top ten. Germline lookup yields CDR1 MNHNS and CDR2 SASEGT. CDR3 length equals 14 residues. V lost 8 bases and J lost 0, with 12 bases in between. The V call is TRBV6-1, the J call TRBJ2-3, with D unresolved. Sample: PBMCs or a T cell subset sorted from them (not recorded which). The sequence came from an adult woman who had mild COVID-19 (a few samples of this study predate the infection). Cell type and time point are not known. CDR3 in amino acids: CASGSTTSTDTQYF. Here the CDR3 DNA reads TGTGCCAGCGGGTCCACCACTAGCACAGATACGCAGTATTTT.